Listed below are T cell receptor beta chains from one sample, sequenced in a study of blood T cells in healthy people across ages. TCRdb re-called the 5' RACE reads through MiXCR, storing one row per CDR3 protein. The repertoire has about 1.4 million distinct CDR3 sequences, 59% of them found once; the top ten carry 6.7%. Specimen: blood. The receptors stem from a man younger than 35 in good health. Each CDR3 is given with its conserved first and last residue. D genes are given only for firm matches. Only some rows state a clone size, as once, few, many or a class for expanded clones.

clone size	D gene	J gene	V gene	CDR3 DNA	CDR3 protein
NA	TRBD2	TRBJ2-4	TRBV29-1	TGCAGCGTTGCCACTAGCGGGAGGATCGCCAAAAACATTCAGTACTTC	CSVATSGRIAKNIQYF
once	NA	TRBJ1-2	TRBV4-3	TGCGCCAGCAGCCAAGATAGGCATCCCAGGAGCATCTATGGCTACACCTTC	CASSQDRHPRSIYGYTF
NA	TRBD1	TRBJ2-1	TRBV6-2/TRBV6-3	TGTGCCAGCACAGGGACAGGGGAACTATTAAAAAACGATGAGCAGTTCTTC	CASTGTGELLKNDEQFF
NA	TRBD1	TRBJ2-2	TRBV5-6	TGTGCCAGCAGCTTCCGGGACAGGGCGAACACCGGGGAGCTGTTTTTT	CASSFRDRANTGELFF
NA	TRBD1	TRBJ2-5	TRBV14	TGTGCCAGCAGCCAAGCCCAGGGGGACCAAGAGACCCAGTACTTC	CASSQAQGDQETQYF
NA	TRBD1	TRBJ1-2	TRBV11-2	TGTGCCAGCGGGACTGATGGACAGGGTGGTGGCTACACCTTC	CASGTDGQGGGYTF
NA	TRBD2	TRBJ2-5	TRBV27	TGTGCCAGCAGTCCAATAGCGGGAGCCCTCTGGGAGCAGTACTTC	CASSPIAGALWEQYF
once	NA	TRBJ1-2	TRBV5-6	TGTGCCAGCAGCTCCGCAACTAACTATGGCTACACCTTC	CASSSATNYGYTF
NA	TRBD1	TRBJ1-1	TRBV20-1	TGCAGTGCTAGCCCCAGGGGGCAGAGATGGAGGAACACTGAAGCTTTCTTT	CSASPRGQRWRNTEAFF
few	TRBD1	TRBJ1-6	TRBV20-1	TGCAGTGCTAGAAGTTGGGACAGGGGGCTTCGTTCACCCCTCCACTTT	CSARSWDRGLRSPLHF
NA	NA	TRBJ2-7	TRBV28	TGTGCCAGCACCAGACCGGTCCGGGAGCAGTACTTC	CASTRPVREQYF
NA	NA	TRBJ2-6	TRBV5-1	TGCGCCAGCAGCTCACATGGAGGGGGAGTTGTGAGTGGGTCTGGGGCCAACGTCCTGACTTTC	CASSSHGGGVVSGSGANVLTF
few	TRBD1	TRBJ2-3	TRBV4-2	TGTGCCAGCAGCCAGGAAAGAGGACAGGGAGCAGATACGCAGTATTTT	CASSQERGQGADTQYF
NA	NA	TRBJ2-1	TRBV7-2	TGTGCCAGCAGCCTTTACGCGGGTAATAAATATTACAATGAGCAGTTCTTC	CASSLYAGNKYYNEQFF